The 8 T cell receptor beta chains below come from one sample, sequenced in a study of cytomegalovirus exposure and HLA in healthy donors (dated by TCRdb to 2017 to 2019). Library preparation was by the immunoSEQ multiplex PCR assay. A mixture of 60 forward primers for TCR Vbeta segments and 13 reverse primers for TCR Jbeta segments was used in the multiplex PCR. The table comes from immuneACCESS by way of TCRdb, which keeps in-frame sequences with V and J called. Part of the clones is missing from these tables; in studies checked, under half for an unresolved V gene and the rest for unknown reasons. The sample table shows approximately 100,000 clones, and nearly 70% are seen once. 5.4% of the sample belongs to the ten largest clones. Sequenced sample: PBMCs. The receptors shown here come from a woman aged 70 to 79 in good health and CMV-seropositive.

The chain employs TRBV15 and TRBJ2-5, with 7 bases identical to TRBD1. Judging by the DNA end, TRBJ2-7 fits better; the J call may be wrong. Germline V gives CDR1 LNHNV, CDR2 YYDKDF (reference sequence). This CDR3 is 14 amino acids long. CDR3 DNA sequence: TGTGCCACCAGCAGGACAGGGAATTCCTACGAGCAGTACTTC. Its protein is CATSRTGNSYEQYF.

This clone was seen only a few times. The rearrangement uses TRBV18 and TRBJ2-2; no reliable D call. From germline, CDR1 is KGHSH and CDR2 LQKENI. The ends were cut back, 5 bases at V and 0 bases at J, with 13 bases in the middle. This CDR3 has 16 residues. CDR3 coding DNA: TGTGCCAGCTCATCACTGGCCGTAACGAACACCGGGGAGCTGTTTTTT. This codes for CASSSLAVTNTGELFF. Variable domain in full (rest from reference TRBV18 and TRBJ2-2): NAGVMQNPRHLVRRRGQEARLRCSPMKGHSHVYWYRQLPEEGLKFMVYLQKENIIDESGMPKERFSAEFPKEGPSILRIQQVVRGDSAAYFCASSSLAVTNTGELFFGEGSRLTVL.

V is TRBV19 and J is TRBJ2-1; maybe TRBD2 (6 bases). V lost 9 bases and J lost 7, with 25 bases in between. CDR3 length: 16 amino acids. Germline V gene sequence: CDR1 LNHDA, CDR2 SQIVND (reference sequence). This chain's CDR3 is CASLPSSGVWENEQFF. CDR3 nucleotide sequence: TGTGCCAGCCTTCCCAGCTCGGGGGTCTGGGAGAATGAGCAGTTCTTC.

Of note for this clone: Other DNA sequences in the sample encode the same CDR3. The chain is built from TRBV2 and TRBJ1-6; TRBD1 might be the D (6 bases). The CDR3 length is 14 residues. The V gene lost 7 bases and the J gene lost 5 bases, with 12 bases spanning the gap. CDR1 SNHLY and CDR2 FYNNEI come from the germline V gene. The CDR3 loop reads CASTLDSNNSPLHF. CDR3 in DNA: TGTGCCAGCACCCTGGACAGCAATAATTCACCCCTCCACTTT.

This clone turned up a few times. In DNA, the CDR3 is TGTGCCAGCAGCGTGACAGGTTTTAATCAGCCCCAGCATTTT. Amino acids: CASSVTGFNQPQHF. The chain joins TRBV7-2 to TRBJ1-5, with D maybe TRBD1 (6 bases). With 5 bases removed from V and 4 bases from J, the gap between germline ends came to 12 bases. The CDR3 sequence is 14 residues long. Germline V CDR1 and CDR2: SGHTA, FQGNSA.

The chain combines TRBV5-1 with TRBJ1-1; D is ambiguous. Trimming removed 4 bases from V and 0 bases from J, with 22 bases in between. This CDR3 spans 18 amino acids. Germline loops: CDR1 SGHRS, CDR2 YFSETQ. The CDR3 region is CASSGRHLAGPLNTEAFF. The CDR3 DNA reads TGCGCCAGCAGCGGCCGACACCTAGCCGGACCATTGAACACTGAAGCTTTCTTT.

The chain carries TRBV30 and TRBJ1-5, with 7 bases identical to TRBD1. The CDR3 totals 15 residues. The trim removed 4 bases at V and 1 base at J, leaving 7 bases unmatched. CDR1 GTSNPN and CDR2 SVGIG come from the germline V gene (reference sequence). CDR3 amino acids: CAWTETGLSNQPQHF. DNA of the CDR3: TGTGCCTGGACCGAGACAGGGTTAAGCAATCAGCCCCAGCATTTT.

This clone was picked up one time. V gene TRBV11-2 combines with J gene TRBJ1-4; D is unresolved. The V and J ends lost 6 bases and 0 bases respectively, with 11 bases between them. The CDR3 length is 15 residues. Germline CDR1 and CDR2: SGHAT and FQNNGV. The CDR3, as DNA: TGTGCCAGCAGGGACGGAGGGCCAACTAATGAAAAACTGTTTTTT. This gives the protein CASRDGGPTNEKLFF.